The subject of this entry is one TCR delta chain. The likely explanation is a read error, given a far larger clone one base away. CDR1 and CDR2 (germline): GEAIGNYY, EKD. Trimming removed 1 base at V and 0 bases at J, with 38 bases between. This CDR3 region has 24 residues. TCRdb re-called the RT-PCR reads using CATT. The sample lists roughly 2,000 delta-chain clones, around 1.9% occurring once. These data come from a study of gamma-delta T cells after stem cell transplantation. The sample consisted of gamma-delta T cells. J is TRDJ1 and V is TRDV2; D may be TRDD2 or TRDD3 (5 bases each). This sequence was found in a human donor. It is not recorded whose cells these are; they may come from a transplant donor. The CDR3, as DNA: TGTGCCTGTGACACGGTATTGGGACGCGATCCTAATGAACTGGCCTCGACGTACACCGATAAACTCATCTTT. Its protein product is CACDTVLGRDPNELASTYTDKLIF.